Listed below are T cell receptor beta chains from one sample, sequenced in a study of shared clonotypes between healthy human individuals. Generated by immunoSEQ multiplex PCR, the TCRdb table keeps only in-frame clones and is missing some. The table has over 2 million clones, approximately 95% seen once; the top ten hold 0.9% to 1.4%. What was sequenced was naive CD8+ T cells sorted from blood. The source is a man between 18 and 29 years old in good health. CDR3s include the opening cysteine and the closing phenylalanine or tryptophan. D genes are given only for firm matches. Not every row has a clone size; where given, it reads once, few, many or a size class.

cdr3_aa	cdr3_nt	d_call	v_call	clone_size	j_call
CASSPTQGSHPGELFF	TGCGCCAGCAGCCCTACCCAGGGGAGTCACCCCGGGGAGCTGTTTTTT	-	TRBV4-1	-	TRBJ2-2
CSVEEGNGNTIYF	TGCAGCGTTGAAGAGGGCAACGGAAACACCATATATTTT	-	TRBV29-1	-	TRBJ1-3
CASSLVGGTNTEAFF	TGTGCCAGCAGCTTAGTAGGGGGAACGAACACTGAAGCTTTCTTT	-	TRBV7-9	-	TRBJ1-1
CSVEWAGAYEQYF	TGCAGCGTTGAGTGGGCAGGGGCATACGAGCAGTACTTC	-	TRBV29-1	-	TRBJ2-7
CASRDRGQGETQYF	TGTGCCAGCAGGGACAGGGGGCAGGGAGAGACCCAGTACTTC	TRBD1	TRBV6-1	-	TRBJ2-5
CASSQEGGYGYTF	TGTGCCAGCAGCCAAGAGGGCGGCTATGGCTACACCTTC	-	TRBV7-8	-	TRBJ1-2
CASSVGVAGGNSDEQFF	TGTGCCAGCAGCGTAGGGGTAGCGGGGGGAAATTCTGATGAGCAGTTCTTC	TRBD2	TRBV9	-	TRBJ2-1
CASSPGGEKLFF	TGTGCCAGCAGCCCCGGGGGGGAAAAACTGTTTTTT	-	TRBV5-4	-	TRBJ1-4
CASSLDRGRDGYTF	TGTGCCAGCAGCCTTGACAGGGGAAGGGATGGCTACACCTTC	TRBD1	TRBV27	-	TRBJ1-2
CASSPVGGNTEAFF	TGTGCCAGCAGCCCCGTAGGGGGGAACACTGAAGCTTTCTTT	-	TRBV5-6	-	TRBJ1-1
CATSRGGSTDTQYF	TGTGCCACCTCTAGAGGGGGTAGCACAGATACGCAGTATTTT	-	TRBV13	once	TRBJ2-3
CASSDGTNDPTQYF	TGTGCCAGCAGTGACGGGACTAACGACCCCACGCAGTATTTT	TRBD2	TRBV2	-	TRBJ2-3
CASSFGQYNEQFF	TGTGCCAGCAGCTTCGGACAATACAATGAGCAGTTCTTC	-	TRBV7-3	-	TRBJ2-1
CASSLWARWSEQYF	TGTGCCAGCAGCTTGTGGGCCCGGTGGAGCGAGCAGTACTTC	-	TRBV14	-	TRBJ2-7
CASSEATAIYNSPLHF	TGTGCCAGCAGTGAAGCGACAGCTATCTATAATTCACCCCTCCACTTT	-	TRBV6-1	-	TRBJ1-6
CASSLGQETQYF	TGTGCCAGCAGCTTGGGACAAGAGACCCAGTACTTC	-	TRBV7-6	-	TRBJ2-5
CASSFDSGTATREYF	TGTGCCAGCAGCTTTGATTCTGGCACCGCTACGAGGGAGTACTTC	-	TRBV7-6	-	TRBJ2-7
CASSPLQGSGTEAFF	TGCGCCAGCAGCCCTTTACAGGGTTCGGGCACTGAAGCTTTCTTT	-	TRBV5-1	-	TRBJ1-1
CASTHVGAHEQYF	TGTGCCAGCACCCATGTGGGAGCACACGAGCAGTACTTC	-	TRBV6-1	-	TRBJ2-7
CASSQDPYYGYTF	TGTGCCAGCAGTCAGGATCCTTACTATGGCTACACCTTC	-	TRBV6-6	-	TRBJ1-2
CASSPDRGLAGELFF	TGCGCCAGCAGCCCGGACAGGGGGTTGGCCGGGGAGCTGTTTTTT	TRBD1	TRBV4-3	-	TRBJ2-2
CASSLPEREDTDTQYF	TGTGCCAGCAGCTTACCTGAGCGGGAGGATACAGATACGCAGTATTTT	TRBD2	TRBV7-8	-	TRBJ2-3
CASSSLNSGNTIYF	TGTGCCAGCAGCTCCTTGAACTCTGGAAACACCATATATTTT	-	TRBV13	-	TRBJ1-3
CASSLYPRGQGDYGYTF	TGTGCCAGCAGTTTATACCCGCGGGGACAGGGGGACTATGGCTACACCTTC	TRBD1	TRBV28	once	TRBJ1-2
CASSVSPIPGELFF	TGTGCCAGCAGCGTGAGCCCGATACCCGGGGAGCTGTTTTTT	-	TRBV9	-	TRBJ2-2
CASSRLAGGNEQFF	TGCGCCAGCAGCCGACTAGCGGGGGGCAATGAGCAGTTCTTC	TRBD2	TRBV4-1	-	TRBJ2-1
CASSNRGRGANYGYTF	TGTGCCAGCAGCAATAGAGGGCGGGGAGCTAACTATGGCTACACCTTC	-	TRBV13	-	TRBJ1-2
CSAEIDTEAFF	TGCAGTGCTGAAATAGACACTGAAGCTTTCTTT	-	TRBV20-1	-	TRBJ1-1
CASSLDWGWEQFF	TGTGCCAGCAGCCTGGACTGGGGATGGGAGCAGTTCTTC	-	TRBV4-2	-	TRBJ2-1
CASSVGGTGELFF	TGTGCCAGCAGCGTGGGCGGGACCGGGGAGCTGTTTTTT	-	TRBV9	once	TRBJ2-2
CAISESAGDYEQYF	TGTGCCATCAGTGAGTCAGCGGGAGACTACGAGCAGTACTTC	TRBD2	TRBV10-3	-	TRBJ2-7
CASSEGTPYEQYF	TGTGCCAGCAGTGAGGGGACACCCTACGAGCAGTACTTC	-	TRBV25-1	-	TRBJ2-7
CASIPTGEGTETQYF	TGTGCCAGCATCCCCACCGGGGAGGGGACGGAGACCCAGTACTTC	TRBD2	TRBV28	-	TRBJ2-5
CASSDPLRSSYNEQFF	TGTGCCAGCAGTGACCCCTTGCGCAGCTCCTACAATGAGCAGTTCTTC	-	TRBV6-1	-	TRBJ2-1
CAISAFHLGDTEAFF	TGTGCCATCAGTGCGTTCCACCTGGGGGACACTGAAGCTTTCTTT	-	TRBV10-3	few	TRBJ1-1